The sequence of this T cell receptor beta chain was determined in a study of cytomegalovirus exposure and HLA in healthy donors. This CDR3 is 13 amino acids long. Losses at the gene ends were 0 bases for V and 11 bases for J; bases not matched to a gene: 5. Germline V gives CDR1 SGHDT, CDR2 YYEEEE. The PCR employed 60 Vbeta primers together with 13 Jbeta primers. Clones were sequenced by immunoSEQ multiplex PCR, and TCRdb holds only the in-frame ones, with some missing. The sample gives approximately 100,000 clones, 55% to 75% of which show up once; around 3.9% is in the top ten. This clone was observed a single time. Though nominally healthy at sampling, donors likely had unrecorded immune exposures.

The origin of this receptor is a man aged 25 to 40 in good health and CMV-seropositive. The gene calls are TRBV5-6 and TRBJ2-3; 8 bases match TRBD1. The material sequenced was PBMCs. CDR3 sequence: CASSLVQGGGQYF. The CDR3 nucleotides read TGTGCCAGCAGCTTGGTACAGGGGGGAGGGCAGTATTTT.